One and the same sample provided the 21 T cell receptor beta chains below, sequenced in a study of identical twins. Using its own MiXCR run on the 5' RACE reads, TCRdb lists one record per CDR3 protein. The sample shows around 690,000 distinct CDR3 sequences, approximately 21% of them seen only once. Another study also made use of these data, one on T cells expressing NK-cell markers.

Sequenced material: PBMCs. The receptors were gathered from a woman aged 18-30 years in good health.

The chain uses TRBV4-1 and TRBJ2-1; 7 nucleotides match TRBD1. The germline gives CDR1 MGHRA, CDR2 YSYEKL. J lost 0 bases, V lost 4 bases, and 3 bases had no gene match. The CDR3 runs 15 residues. The CDR3 region has the DNA TGCGCCAGCAGCCTACAGGGGAACTCCTACAATGAGCAGTTCTTC. Protein sequence: CASSLQGNSYNEQFF.

In this sample, this clonotype turned up a few times. The chain couples TRBV12-3 or TRBV12-4 to TRBJ2-1; tentatively, D is TRBD1 or TRBD2 (5 bases each). Trimming shortened V by 8 bases and J by 0 bases, and 14 bases separated the two germline ends. The CDR3 spans 15 residues. The CDR3 sequence is CASHQGTSSYNEQFF. The CDR3 bases are TGTGCCAGCCATCAAGGGACCTCCTCCTACAATGAGCAGTTCTTC.

This clonotype occurred a few times. The chain links TRBV12-3 or TRBV12-4 to TRBJ2-3, with 10 bases identical to TRBD2. The CDR3 loop spans 15 amino acids. The V segment lost 5 bases and the J segment 5 bases; nucleotides outside the gene matches: 7. The CDR3 DNA is TGTGCCAGCAGTCAAGCGGGGGGGCCTAAAGATACGCAGTATTTT. Translation gives CASSQAGGPKDTQYF.

This clonotype has just a few counts. This chain uses TRBV6-1 with TRBJ2-1; 7 bases map to TRBD2. Trimming cost V 8 bases and J 9 bases; bases outside gene matches: 10. The germline V gene encodes CDR1 MNHNS and CDR2 SASEGT. The CDR3 loop spans 13 amino acids. CDR3 DNA sequence: TGTGCCAGCGGCTTTACTAGCGAGGGTGAGCAGTTCTTC. It is translated as CASGFTSEGEQFF.

V is TRBV5-5 and J is TRBJ2-1; D is ambiguous. This CDR3 has 15 amino acids. Trimming removed 0 bases from V and 6 bases from J, with 13 bases in between. CDR1 SGHKS and CDR2 YYEKEE come from the germline V gene (reference sequence). CDR3 in DNA: TGTGCCAGCAGCTTGGCCCCCCCTAGTATCAATGAGCAGTTCTTC. It yields the protein CASSLAPPSINEQFF.

CDR3 nucleotide sequence: TGTGCCAGCACGCGACAGGGGGCTCCCTCTGGGGCCAACGTCCTGACTTTC. Residues: CASTRQGAPSGANVLTF. The rearrangement joins TRBV6-1 to TRBJ2-6; 10 bases are a match to TRBD1. V trimming: 7 bases; J trimming: 0 bases; junction bases outside the gene matches: 6. CDR3 length: 17 amino acids. Germline V gene sequence: CDR1 MNHNS, CDR2 SASEGT.

The J gene is TRBJ2-6, the V gene TRBV9; TRBD1 matches at 7 bases. The V gene's germline CDR1 is SGDLS and CDR2 YYNGEE. The CDR3 loop spans 20 amino acids. J gave up 0 bases and V 5 bases, and 17 bases lay outside the gene matches. In nucleotides, the CDR3 is TGTGCCAGCAGGAAACAGTTTGGACAGGCGGACGACTCTGGGGCCAACGTCCTGACTTTC. It specifies CASRKQFGQADDSGANVLTF. Full variable domain (remainder filled in from reference TRBV9 and TRBJ2-6): DSGVTQTPKHLITATGQRVTLRCSPRSGDLSVYWYQQSLDQGLQFLIQYYNGEERAKGNILERFSAQQFPDLHSELNLSSLELGDSALYFCASRKQFGQADDSGANVLTFGAGSRLTVL.

This clonotype was counted only a few times. J is TRBJ2-1 and V is TRBV19; the D is unclear. The CDR3 consists of 14 residues. Germline CDR1 reads LNHDA; CDR2 reads SQIVND (reference sequence). Trimming removed 7 bases from V and 4 bases from J, with 14 bases in between. CDR3 sequence (DNA): TGTGCCAGTACCCTAGGGCCCAGATACAATGAGCAGTTCTTC. Encoded protein: CASTLGPRYNEQFF.

The chain has TRBV4-1 and TRBJ2-7, with D possibly TRBD1 on 6 matching bases. Looked up from germline, CDR1 is MGHRA and CDR2 is YSYEKL. The CDR3 spans 14 residues. Trimming pared 1 base from V and 2 bases from J, leaving 9 bases between. The CDR3, as DNA: TGCGCCAGCAGCCAAGGGGGGCCTCCCTACGAGCAGTACTTC. Protein sequence: CASSQGGPPYEQYF.

The chain is built from TRBV5-1 and TRBJ2-3; 12 positions match TRBD1. With V trimmed by 6 bases and J by 6 bases, 5 bases remained unmatched. Germline V gene sequence: CDR1 SGHRS, CDR2 YFSETQ. The CDR3 is 14 amino acids. This CDR3 reads CASTWDRGLDTQYF. CDR3 sequence (DNA): TGCGCCAGCACATGGGACAGGGGGCTGGATACGCAGTATTTT.

The chain links TRBV10-1 to TRBJ2-7; 8 bases are a match to TRBD1. The CDR3 runs 13 residues. CDR1 is WNHNN, CDR2 SYGVQD, per germline (reference sequence). V gave up 8 bases and J gave up 7 bases; unmatched junction bases: 10. In DNA, the CDR3 is TGCGCCAGCGGCGGGACAGGTCCACGAGAGCAGTACTTC. Translated: CASGGTGPREQYF.

The CDR3 DNA reads TGTGCCAGCAGTACGCCTAGATCGGATGAGCAGTTCTTC. Its protein product is CASSTPRSDEQFF. This rearrangement joins TRBV27 to TRBJ2-1; D gene unclear. Between the trimmed V and J ends, which lost 5 bases and 8 bases, there was a span of 13 bases. Germline values: CDR1 MNHEY, CDR2 SMNVEV (reference sequence). This CDR3 contains 13 residues.

V is TRBV20-1 and J is TRBJ2-1; D assignment may be TRBD1 or TRBD2 (6 bases each). Per germline, CDR1 DFQATT and CDR2 SNEGSKA (reference sequence). The CDR3 loop spans 14 amino acids. V lost 6 bases and J lost 6, with 18 bases in between. Written as DNA, the CDR3 is TGCAGTGCCGGGGGCCCCGATCGTCCCAATGAGCAGTTCTTC. This gives the protein CSAGGPDRPNEQFF.

This sequence joins TRBV12-3 or TRBV12-4 and TRBJ1-1; the D is unclear. V lost 3 bases, J lost 3 bases, and 14 bases lay in between. The CDR3 covers 15 residues. The CDR3 bases are TGTGCCAGCAGTTTGGTCGGAAGACGGGACACTGAAGCTTTCTTT. It codes for CASSLVGRRDTEAFF.

This clonotype occurred a few times. The chain uses TRBV20-1 and TRBJ2-3; TRBD1 might be the D (5 bases). The germline V and J ends were trimmed by 6 bases and 4 bases, with 11 bases remaining between them. Germline loops: CDR1 DFQATT, CDR2 SNEGSKA (reference sequence). The CDR3 covers 12 residues. CDR3 sequence (DNA): TGCAGTGCAAAGGGGCATGCAGATACGCAGTATTTT. It yields the protein CSAKGHADTQYF.

The V call is TRBV20-1, the J call TRBJ2-7; 7 bases fit TRBD1. The CDR3 runs to 14 residues. Germline V lookup: CDR1 DFQATT, CDR2 SNEGSKA (reference sequence). Trimming took 5 bases from V and 2 from J; bases not matched to a gene: 9. For the CDR3, the DNA is TGCAGTGCTGGGCCCGGGACAGTCCCCTACGAGCAGTACTTC. As protein: CSAGPGTVPYEQYF.

This clonotype was seen more than once but under ten times. The genes are TRBV7-2 and TRBJ2-7; 8 bases line up with TRBD1. Germline V gives CDR1 SGHTA, CDR2 FQGNSA. The CDR3 extends over 14 amino acids. Losses at the gene ends were 5 bases for V and 3 bases for J; bases not matched to a gene: 6. CDR3 DNA: TGTGCCAGCAGCACTACAGGGGGAGGCTACGAGCAGTACTTC. It translates to CASSTTGGGYEQYF.

The chain recombines TRBV4-2 with TRBJ1-5; the D is unclear. Trimming took off 3 bases at V and 0 bases at J, with 6 bases between the two ends. The CDR3 is 14 residues long. The germline gives CDR1 LGHNA, CDR2 YNFKEQ. The CDR3 nucleotides read TGTGCCAGCAGCCAGACGTATAGCAATCAGCCCCAGCATTTT. This translates into CASSQTYSNQPQHF.

This clonotype was found a few times. V and J are TRBV30 and TRBJ2-1; TRBD1 agrees at 7 bases. The ends lost 3 bases at V and 4 bases at J; junction bases unmatched: 0. This CDR3 spans 12 amino acids. CDR1 and CDR2 from the germline V gene are GTSNPN and SVGIG (reference sequence). This CDR3 is CAWRDRYNEQFF. The CDR3, as DNA: TGTGCCTGGAGGGACAGGTACAATGAGCAGTTCTTC.

The chain uses TRBV6-5 and TRBJ2-1; D might be TRBD1 or TRBD2, each matching 5 bases. Germline values: CDR1 MNHEY, CDR2 SVGAGI. This CDR3 is 17 amino acids long. Trimming removed 0 bases from V and 5 bases from J, with 17 bases in between. The CDR3 loop reads CASSYSMFSGTDNEQFF. In DNA form, the CDR3 reads TGTGCCAGCAGTTACTCGATGTTCTCTGGGACCGACAATGAGCAGTTCTTC.

The chain couples TRBV5-1 to TRBJ1-2, with TRBD1 identical over 7 bases. CDR1 is SGHRS, CDR2 YFSETQ, per germline. J was trimmed by 4 bases and V by 2 bases; bases with no gene match: 8. CDR3 length: 15 amino acids. The chain's CDR3 is CASSLITGVSYGYTF. The CDR3 nucleotides are TGCGCCAGCAGCTTAATTACAGGGGTTAGCTATGGCTACACCTTC.